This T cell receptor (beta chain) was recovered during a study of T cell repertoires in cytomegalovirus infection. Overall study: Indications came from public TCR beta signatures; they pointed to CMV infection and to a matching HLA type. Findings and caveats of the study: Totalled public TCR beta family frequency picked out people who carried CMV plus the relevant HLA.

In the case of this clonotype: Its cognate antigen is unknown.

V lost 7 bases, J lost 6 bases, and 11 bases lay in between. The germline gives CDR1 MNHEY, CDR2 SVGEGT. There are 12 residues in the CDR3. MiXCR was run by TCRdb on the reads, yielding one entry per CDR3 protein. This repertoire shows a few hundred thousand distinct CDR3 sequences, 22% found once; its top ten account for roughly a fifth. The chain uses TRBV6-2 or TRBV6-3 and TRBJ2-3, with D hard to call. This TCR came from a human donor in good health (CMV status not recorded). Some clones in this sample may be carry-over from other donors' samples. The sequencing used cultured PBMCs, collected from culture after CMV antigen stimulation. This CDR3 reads CASTSASDTQYF. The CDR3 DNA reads TGTGCCAGCACATCGGCCTCGGATACGCAGTATTTT.